This T cell receptor (beta chain) came from a study of blood T cell repertoires in COVID-19. The wider study: Spain, Italy and the United States supplied samples that represented acute and convalescent COVID-19.

The assay was immunoSEQ multiplex PCR, and TCRdb's table has in-frame clones only and misses some. The table has about 220,000 clones, roughly 80% seen once. The germline V gene encodes CDR1 MNHNY and CDR2 SVGAGI (reference sequence). This CDR3 region has 15 residues. V lost 7 bases and J lost 0, with 13 bases in between. The chain combines TRBV6-6 with TRBJ1-5; D is uncertain. Material for sequencing was peripheral blood. The receptor was isolated from a woman in her fifties or sixties with acute or convalescent COVID-19. CDR3 sequence reads: CASTTGQFSNQPQHF. Here the CDR3 DNA reads TGTGCCAGCACCACTGGGCAGTTTAGCAATCAGCCCCAGCATTTT.